The 19 T cell receptor beta chains reported below all come from one sample, sequenced in a study of T cell clones after liver transplantation. Generated by immunoSEQ multiplex PCR, the TCRdb table keeps only in-frame clones and is missing some. The sample contains over 50,000 clones, roughly 90% of which appear only once. This specimen was CD8+ T cells from blood, taken 12 months after liver transplant. The receptors shown here come from a human patient who received a liver transplant. A share of the T cells may be of graft donor origin.

The V and J genes are TRBV27 and TRBJ1-5; a possible D gene is TRBD1 (5 bases). The CDR3 totals 14 residues. Germline values: CDR1 MNHEY, CDR2 SMNVEV (reference sequence). V gave up 6 bases and J gave up 2 bases, with 11 bases separating them. CDR3 residues: CASRGGRGNQPQHF. CDR3 coding DNA: TGTGCCAGCAGGGGTGGCAGGGGCAATCAGCCCCAGCATTTT.

The chain couples TRBV7-9 to TRBJ1-4; D not certain. With 7 bases removed from V and 4 bases from J, the gap between germline ends came to 19 bases. CDR1 SEHNR and CDR2 FQNEAQ come from the germline V gene (reference sequence). The CDR3 covers 16 residues. CDR3 in DNA: TGTGCCAGCATCCTTGAAGGTCGGGAAAGTAATGAAAAACTGTTTTTT. This encodes CASILEGRESNEKLFF.

The chain recombines TRBV28 with TRBJ2-1; no definite D call. Germline CDR1 and CDR2: MDHEN and SYDVKM. V was cut by 4 bases and J by 3 bases, with 1 base left in between. There are 11 residues in the CDR3. The CDR3 loop is CASSYYNEQFF. The CDR3 DNA reads as TGTGCCAGCAGTTACTACAATGAGCAGTTCTTC. The variable domain in full, completed from reference TRBV28 and TRBJ2-1, reads DVKVTQSSRYLVKRTGEKVFLECVQDMDHENMFWYRQDPGLGLRLIYFSYDVKMKEKGDIPEGYSVSREKKERFSLILESASTNQTSMYLCASSYYNEQFFGPGTRLTVL.

For the CDR3, the DNA is TGTGCCAGTAGTATCGCGGGAGGGCCGGCCGAGCAGTACTTC. It encodes CASSIAGGPAEQYF. The rearrangement uses TRBV19 and TRBJ2-7, with TRBD2 matching 9 bases. The V gene's germline CDR1 is LNHDA and CDR2 SQIVND (reference sequence). V lost 3 bases to trimming and J lost 6 bases; unmatched junction nucleotides: 6. The CDR3 has 14 amino acids.

The chain has TRBV9 and TRBJ1-2; D remains ambiguous. CDR3 length: 13 amino acids. Trimming took off 0 bases at V and 2 bases at J, with 5 bases between the two ends. The V gene's germline CDR1 is SGDLS and CDR2 YYNGEE. CDR3 residues: CASSVGSNYGYTF. The CDR3 DNA reads TGTGCCAGCAGCGTAGGAAGCAACTATGGCTACACCTTC.

The chain has TRBV28 and TRBJ2-5, with TRBD1 matching over 8 bases. Per germline, CDR1 MDHEN and CDR2 SYDVKM. The CDR3 consists of 17 residues. The V segment lost 6 bases and the J segment 0 bases; nucleotides outside the gene matches: 12. The CDR3 nucleotides are TGTGCCAGCAGCTTTATCGGGACAGGATTGTACCAAGAGACCCAGTACTTC. It specifies CASSFIGTGLYQETQYF. The full variable domain, completed using reference TRBV28 and TRBJ2-5, is DVKVTQSSRYLVKRTGEKVFLECVQDMDHENMFWYRQDPGLGLRLIYFSYDVKMKEKGDIPEGYSVSREKKERFSLILESASTNQTSMYLCASSFIGTGLYQETQYFGPGTRLLVL.

V usage is TRBV13 and J usage is TRBJ2-7; TRBD2 might be the D (5 bases). The CDR3 consists of 16 residues. V lost 2 bases to trimming and J lost 6 bases, with 20 bases between them. Germline V gene data show CDR1 as PRHDT and CDR2 as FYEKMQ (reference sequence). The CDR3 sequence: CASSLSVARLGAEQYF. The DNA of the CDR3 is TGTGCCAGCAGCTTATCAGTTGCTCGTTTGGGAGCCGAGCAGTACTTC.

This clone was observed a few times. This chain connects TRBV9 to TRBJ2-3; 7 bases are a match to TRBD2. Germline V CDR1 and CDR2: SGDLS, YYNGEE. The CDR3 extends over 15 amino acids. Trimming cost V 4 bases and J 5 bases; bases outside gene matches: 10. DNA of the CDR3: TGTGCCAGCAGCCCAGCGGGAACCGGAGGAGATACGCAGTATTTT. Its translation: CASSPAGTGGDTQYF.

In nucleotides, the CDR3 is TGTGCCAGCAGTTTGCTGGGGCGCACGAGGGGCTACACCTTC. Protein sequence: CASSLLGRTRGYTF. This rearrangement joins TRBV27 to TRBJ1-2, with a weak D call TRBD1 (5 bases). The CDR3 has 14 amino acids. Germline CDR1 reads MNHEY; CDR2 reads SMNVEV (reference sequence). The V end was cut by 3 bases, the J end by 8 bases, with 16 bases between.

This rearrangement joins TRBV7-9 to TRBJ1-1; tentatively, D is TRBD1 (5 bases). V dropped 1 base and J dropped 7 bases, with 13 bases sitting between them. The CDR3 loop spans 14 amino acids. Germline V CDR1 and CDR2: SEHNR, FQNEAQ (reference sequence). The CDR3, as DNA: TGTGCCAGCAGCTTAGAAATGGGGCCTAGTGAAGCTTTCTTT. Its protein product is CASSLEMGPSEAFF.

The chain combines TRBV4-3 with TRBJ1-1; unclear D gene. V gave up 3 bases and J gave up 7 bases, with 12 bases separating them. The CDR3 is 13 amino acids. Per the germline V gene, CDR1 is LGHNA and CDR2 is YSLEER. CDR3 sequence: CASSQRRNLEAFF. The CDR3 DNA is TGCGCCAGCAGCCAGAGGCGGAACCTTGAAGCTTTCTTT.

The V call is TRBV28, the J call TRBJ2-6, with TRBD2 as a possible D gene (6 bases). V gave up 4 bases and J gave up 2 bases, with 18 bases separating them. CDR1 is MDHEN, CDR2 SYDVKM, per germline. The CDR3 totals 18 residues. The CDR3 nucleotides read TGTGCCAGCAGTTCCGGGGACGGGAGCCTGCCTGGGGCCAACGTCCTGACTTTC. It encodes CASSSGDGSLPGANVLTF.

About this clone itself: This sample also contains other DNA sequences that code for the same CDR3. The V call is TRBV5-1, the J call TRBJ1-1; 7 bases fit TRBD1. The V gene end was trimmed by 0 bases and the J gene end by 6 bases; junction bases not matched to a gene: 2. The CDR3 runs to 13 residues. Germline V gene data show CDR1 as SGHRS and CDR2 as YFSETQ. The DNA for the CDR3 is TGCGCCAGCAGCTTGGGACAGGGAGCTGAAGCTTTCTTT. Its protein is CASSLGQGAEAFF.

The rearrangement joins TRBV27 to TRBJ1-5, with D possibly matching TRBD1 (5 bases). The ends were cut back, 10 bases at V and 0 bases at J, with 10 bases in the middle. The CDR3 consists of 13 residues. The V gene's germline CDR1 is MNHEY and CDR2 SMNVEV (reference sequence). CDR3 protein: CATGHDSNQPQHF. The CDR3 DNA reads TGTGCCACCGGACACGATAGCAATCAGCCCCAGCATTTT.

V and J are TRBV4-2 and TRBJ2-1, with TRBD2 as a possible D gene (6 bases). V lost 5 bases and J lost 4, with 9 bases in between. This CDR3 is built from 13 residues. CDR1 is LGHNA, CDR2 YNFKEQ, per germline. The CDR3 region is CASSEGLYNEQFF. Here the CDR3 DNA reads TGTGCCAGCAGCGAGGGACTTTACAATGAGCAGTTCTTC.

The genes are TRBV19 and TRBJ2-7; TRBD1 matches 9 bases. The V gene's germline CDR1 is LNHDA and CDR2 SQIVND (reference sequence). The V gene end was trimmed by 10 bases and the J gene end by 8 bases; junction bases not matched to a gene: 15. The CDR3 runs 14 residues. The CDR3 spells CATNTGGAWAQQYF. The CDR3 DNA is TGTGCCACAAATACAGGGGGCGCGTGGGCCCAGCAGTACTTC.

The CDR3 bases are TGCAGCGTTGTGAATCCGGGGTACGAGCAGTACTTC. This translates into CSVVNPGYEQYF. The chain carries TRBV29-1 and TRBJ2-7, with D possibly being TRBD2 (5 bases). The CDR3 is made up of 12 amino acids. In germline, CDR1 is SQVTM, CDR2 ANQGSEA. The V end was cut by 4 bases, the J end by 4 bases, with 11 bases between.

This clone was observed a handful of times. V is TRBV7-9 and J is TRBJ1-1; D is possibly TRBD1 (5 bases). V gave up 5 bases and J gave up 6 bases, with 10 bases separating them. The V gene's germline CDR1 is SEHNR and CDR2 FQNEAQ (reference sequence). CDR3 size: 12 residues. This CDR3 is CASSPLGAEAFF. In nucleotides, the CDR3 is TGTGCCAGCAGCCCTCTGGGGGCTGAAGCTTTCTTT.

This clone was counted a few times. The chain employs TRBV6-5 and TRBJ1-1; a weak D match, TRBD1 (5 bases). CDR3 length equals 14 residues. The V gene lost 0 bases and the J gene lost 1 base, with 6 bases spanning the gap. Germline loops: CDR1 MNHEY, CDR2 SVGAGI. In DNA, the CDR3 is TGTGCCAGCAGTTACTCGACAGCGAACACTGAAGCTTTCTTT. It specifies CASSYSTANTEAFF.